The clone carrying this T cell receptor (beta chain) was recorded only once. These data come from a study of T cell responses to AZD1222 COVID-19 vaccine. This CDR3 comprises 13 residues. V lost 5 bases, J lost 16 bases, and 13 bases stayed unmatched. Germline loops: CDR1 MNHEY, CDR2 SVGAGI. Here immunoSEQ multiplex PCR was the method, and the copy in TCRdb shows in-frame clones only, minus some. The sample contains approximately 99,000 clones, roughly 87% of which appear only once. The sequences come from peripheral blood, collected on day 0 of AZD1222 vaccination. The origin of this receptor is an adult in good health. V gene TRBV6-5 combines with J gene TRBJ2-1; 8 nucleotides agree with TRBD2. Here the CDR3 DNA reads TGTGCCAGCAGTACAAAAACCGGGACTAGTTTCTTCTTC. Translating gives CASSTKTGTSFFF.